The T cell receptor beta chain described here comes from a study of blood T cell repertoires in COVID-19. The wider study: Spain, Italy and the United States supplied samples that represented acute and convalescent COVID-19.

The table came from immunoSEQ multiplex PCR; TCRdb's copy has only in-frame clones and leaves some out. The data hold 100,000 or so clones, with about 75% observed a single time. Germline V gives CDR1 SGDLS, CDR2 YYNGEE. V lost 3 bases, J lost 4 bases, and 3 bases stayed unmatched. The CDR3 covers 13 residues. The clonotype originates from a woman in her 70s with acute or convalescent COVID-19. The chain employs TRBV9 and TRBJ2-5; 7 bases fit TRBD1. Sequencing input: peripheral blood. CDR3: CASSATGVETQYF. In nucleotides, the CDR3 is TGTGCCAGCAGCGCTACAGGGGTAGAGACCCAGTACTTC. The variable domain in full, completed from reference TRBV9 and TRBJ2-5, reads DSGVTQTPKHLITATGQRVTLRCSPRSGDLSVYWYQQSLDQGLQFLIQYYNGEERAKGNILERFSAQQFPDLHSELNLSSLELGDSALYFCASSATGVETQYFGPGTRLLVL.